The 20 T cell receptor beta chains below were found in one sample sequenced in a study of blood T cell repertoires in COVID-19. Only in-frame clones appear in the TCRdb table, and some are missing; sequencing was by immunoSEQ multiplex PCR. The data contain approximately 210,000 clones, 92% of them singletons. The material sequenced was peripheral blood. The receptors originated from a man aged 25 to 40 with acute or convalescent COVID-19.

The chain joins TRBV28 to TRBJ1-5; possible D gene TRBD1, 5 bases. Germline CDR1 is MDHEN and CDR2 is SYDVKM. The CDR3 contains 13 residues. V shed 3 bases and J shed 6 bases, with 9 bases lying between them. CDR3 in DNA: TGTGCCAGCAGTTTTAGGGGTAGTCAGCCCCAGCATTTT. Translating it yields CASSFRGSQPQHF.

This rearrangement joins TRBV27 to TRBJ2-1; 9 positions agree with TRBD1. CDR1 is MNHEY, CDR2 SMNVEV, per germline (reference sequence). This CDR3 comprises 16 residues. V shed 1 base and J 9 bases; nucleotides not matched to a gene: 10. CDR3 residues: CASSLFRDRVSGEQFF. In DNA form, the CDR3 reads TGTGCCAGCAGTTTATTCCGGGACAGGGTTTCGGGTGAGCAGTTCTTC.

The chain uses TRBV5-1 and TRBJ2-1; D may be TRBD1 (5 bases). Germline CDR1 and CDR2: SGHRS and YFSETQ. Trimming shortened V by 3 bases and J by 4 bases, and 14 bases separated the two germline ends. This CDR3 spans 15 amino acids. This CDR3 reads CASSSGIDSYNEQFF. DNA of the CDR3: TGCGCCAGCAGCTCCGGTATTGACAGTTACAATGAGCAGTTCTTC.

This clone appeared a single time. The gene calls are TRBV18 and TRBJ1-3; D is ambiguous. CDR1 and CDR2 (germline): KGHSH, LQKENI. Trimming took off 5 bases at V and 1 base at J, with 12 bases between the two ends. The CDR3 covers 15 residues. The CDR3 sequence: CASSADISSGNTIYF. CDR3 in DNA: TGTGCCAGCTCAGCCGACATCTCATCTGGAAACACCATATATTTT.

The chain links TRBV28 to TRBJ1-5; 7 nucleotides agree with TRBD1. The CDR3 runs 15 residues. Germline V gives CDR1 MDHEN, CDR2 SYDVKM. Germline trimming cut 5 bases from V and 5 bases from J; bases unmatched to any gene: 9. The CDR3 DNA reads as TGTGCCAGCAGTCCTGACAGGGAGTTCCATCAGCCCCAGCATTTT. Translating it yields CASSPDREFHQPQHF.

The chain has TRBV6-1 and TRBJ1-3; D gene uncertain. Germline lookup yields CDR1 MNHNS and CDR2 SASEGT. CDR3 length equals 14 residues. With 3 bases removed from V and 0 bases from J, the gap between germline ends came to 6 bases. CDR3 in amino acids: CASSDRYSGNTIYF. The DNA of the CDR3 is TGTGCCAGCAGTGACCGTTACTCTGGAAACACCATATATTTT.

J is TRBJ2-7 and V is TRBV28, with 14 bases aligning to TRBD2. CDR3 length equals 18 residues. After removal of 4 bases from V and 5 bases from J, the junction contained 13 bases not matched to a gene. CDR1 and CDR2 from the germline V gene are MDHEN and SYDVKM. The CDR3 DNA sequence: TGTGCCAGCAGTTCTCCGGCTGGGACTAGCGGGAGCTTGAACGAGCAGTACTTC. This codes for CASSSPAGTSGSLNEQYF. The full variable domain, its missing parts supplied by reference TRBV28 and TRBJ2-7, is DVKVTQSSRYLVKRTGEKVFLECVQDMDHENMFWYRQDPGLGLRLIYFSYDVKMKEKGDIPEGYSVSREKKERFSLILESASTNQTSMYLCASSSPAGTSGSLNEQYFGPGTRLTVT.

This CDR3 is CASSMTRREGSRNEQFF. CDR3 bases: TGTGCCAGTAGTATGACGAGGCGGGAGGGCTCTCGCAATGAGCAGTTCTTC. The V and J genes are TRBV19 and TRBJ2-1; the match to TRBD2 covers 9 bases. The CDR3 runs 17 residues. Germline lookup yields CDR1 LNHDA and CDR2 SQIVND (reference sequence). V was clipped by 3 bases and J by 6 bases; unmatched bases: 12.

On this clone: A junction boundary mismatches the germline segment, possibly from a read error. V usage is TRBV2 and J usage is TRBJ1-2, with TRBD1 matching over 7 bases. The CDR3 sequence is 12 residues long. Germline CDR1 is SNHLY and CDR2 is FYNNEI. This CDR3 is CASSLTGLGLFF. The CDR3 coding sequence is TGTGCCAGCAGTCTGACAGGGTTAGGTCTTTTCTTC.

The CDR3 bases are TGTGCCAGCAGCCCCCTCGGCGGGGGGCAATACGAGCAGTACTTC. This translates into CASSPLGGGQYEQYF. V usage is TRBV11-1 and J usage is TRBJ2-7, with 8 bases aligning to TRBD2. The CDR3 length is 15 residues. In germline, CDR1 is SGHAT, CDR2 FQDESV (reference sequence). V lost 5 bases and J lost 4; bases outside the gene matches: 10. Looking up the rest from reference TRBV11-1 and TRBJ2-7 gives the full variable domain: EAEVAQSPRYKITEKSQAVAFWCDPISGHATLYWYRQILGQGPELLVQFQDESVVDDSQLPKDRFSAERLKGVDSTLKIQPAELGDSAMYLCASSPLGGGQYEQYFGPGTRLTVT.

The DNA for the CDR3 is TGTGCCAGCGGCCTGACAGAGAACACTGAAGCTTTCTTT. Its translation: CASGLTENTEAFF. The chain is built from TRBV27 and TRBJ1-1, with D perhaps matching TRBD1 (5 bases). This CDR3 comprises 13 residues. V lost 8 bases and J 1 base, leaving 11 bases between the germline ends. From germline, CDR1 is MNHEY and CDR2 SMNVEV (reference sequence).

The CDR3 DNA reads TGTGAACGAAAGGTCGGGACAGTCGCAACTAATGAAAAACTGTTTTTT. It yields the protein CERKVGTVATNEKLFF. The chain recombines TRBV7-3 with TRBJ1-4, with TRBD1 identical over 7 bases. Germline V CDR1 and CDR2: SGHTA, FQGTGA. CDR3 length equals 16 residues.

V usage is TRBV28 and J usage is TRBJ2-1; TRBD2 aligns across 14 bases. The germline V gene encodes CDR1 MDHEN and CDR2 SYDVKM. With 3 bases clipped from V and 4 bases from J, the junction kept 2 bases outside the gene matches. CDR3 size: 16 residues. Here the CDR3 DNA reads TGTGCCAGCAGTTTCCGACTAGCGGGAGGGTACAATGAGCAGTTCTTC. It yields the protein CASSFRLAGGYNEQFF.

Here the CDR3 DNA reads TGTGCCAGCAGCCAAGATCGCCACTCTAGGACTGAAGCTTTCTTT. It yields the protein CASSQDRHSRTEAFF. V gene TRBV3-1 (or the pseudogene TRBV3-2) combines with J gene TRBJ1-1; D is unresolved. V was shortened by 0 bases and J by 5 bases, with 13 bases between the two germline ends. The CDR3 is 15 amino acids. In germline, CDR1 is LGHDT, CDR2 YNNKEL (reference sequence).

This chain joins TRBV11-3 and TRBJ1-1; D remains ambiguous. The V gene lost 2 bases and the J gene lost 5 bases, with 9 bases spanning the gap. Germline loops: CDR1 SGHNT, CDR2 YENEEA. The CDR3 contains 13 residues. In nucleotides, the CDR3 is TGTGCCAGCAGCTTAACCCCCGAGACTGAAGCTTTCTTT. It codes for CASSLTPETEAFF.

V is TRBV15 and J is TRBJ2-1, with D perhaps TRBD1 (5 bases). The CDR3 is 14 amino acids. The ends were cut back, 0 bases at V and 7 bases at J, with 10 bases in the middle. Germline V gives CDR1 LNHNV, CDR2 YYDKDF (reference sequence). This chain's CDR3 is CATSRDARTNEQFF. DNA for the CDR3: TGTGCCACCAGCAGAGACGCTCGGACAAATGAGCAGTTCTTC. The whole variable domain, remainder taken from reference TRBV15 and TRBJ2-1, is DAMVIQNPRYQVTQFGKPVTLSCSQTLNHNVMYWYQQKSSQAPKLLFHYYDKDFNNEADTPDNFQSRRPNTSFCFLDIRSPGLGDTAMYLCATSRDARTNEQFFGPGTRLTVL.

The rearrangement uses TRBV7-2 and TRBJ2-1, with TRBD2 matching over 11 bases. V lost 1 base and J lost 6; bases outside the gene matches: 2. There are 15 residues in the CDR3. Germline V gene lookup returns CDR1 SGHTA and CDR2 FQGNSA. This chain's CDR3 is CASSLDLAGGNEQFF. The CDR3 nucleotides read TGTGCCAGCAGCTTAGACCTAGCGGGGGGCAATGAGCAGTTCTTC.

The chain employs TRBV10-1 and TRBJ2-3; 10 positions agree with TRBD2. The CDR3 is made up of 16 amino acids. The V gene's germline CDR1 is WNHNN and CDR2 SYGVQD (reference sequence). J lost 3 bases, V lost 1 base, and 4 bases had no gene match. The CDR3 DNA reads as TGCGCCAGCAGTGAGTTCATACTAGCGGGGACAGATACGCAGTATTTT. It codes for CASSEFILAGTDTQYF.

The gene calls are TRBV19 and TRBJ1-4, with TRBD1 matching 9 bases. The CDR3 covers 14 residues. CDR1 LNHDA and CDR2 SQIVND come from the germline V gene (reference sequence). J lost 7 bases, V lost 6 bases, and 6 bases had no gene match. The CDR3 nucleotides are TGTGCCAGTAGAGCGACAGGGGGGAGTGAAAAACTGTTTTTT. As protein: CASRATGGSEKLFF.

The rearrangement joins TRBV25-1 to TRBJ2-1; D unresolved. Trimming left V 1 base short and J 7 bases short, with 14 bases between. The CDR3 totals 15 residues. Germline CDR1 reads MGHDK; CDR2 reads SYGVNS. Here the CDR3 reads CASSESRSKLNEQFF. The CDR3 DNA is TGTGCCAGCAGTGAATCGCGCTCGAAGTTAAATGAGCAGTTCTTC.